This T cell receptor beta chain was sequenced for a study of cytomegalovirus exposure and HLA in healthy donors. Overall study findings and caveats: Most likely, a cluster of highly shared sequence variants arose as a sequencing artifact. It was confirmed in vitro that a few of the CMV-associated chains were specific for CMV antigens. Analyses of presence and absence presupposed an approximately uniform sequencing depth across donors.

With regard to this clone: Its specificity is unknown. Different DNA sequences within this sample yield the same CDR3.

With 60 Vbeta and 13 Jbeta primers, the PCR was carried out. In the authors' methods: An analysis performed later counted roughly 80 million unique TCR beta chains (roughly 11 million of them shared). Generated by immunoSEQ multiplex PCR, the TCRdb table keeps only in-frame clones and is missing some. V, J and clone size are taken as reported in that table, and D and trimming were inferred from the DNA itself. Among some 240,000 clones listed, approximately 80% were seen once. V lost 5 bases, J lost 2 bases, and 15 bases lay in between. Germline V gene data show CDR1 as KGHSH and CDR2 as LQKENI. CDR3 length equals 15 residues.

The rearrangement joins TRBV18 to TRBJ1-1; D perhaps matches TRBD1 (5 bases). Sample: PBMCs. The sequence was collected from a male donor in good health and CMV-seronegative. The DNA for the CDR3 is TGTGCCAGCTCATCTAATCAGCAGGGAAACACTGAAGCTTTCTTT. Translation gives CASSSNQQGNTEAFF.